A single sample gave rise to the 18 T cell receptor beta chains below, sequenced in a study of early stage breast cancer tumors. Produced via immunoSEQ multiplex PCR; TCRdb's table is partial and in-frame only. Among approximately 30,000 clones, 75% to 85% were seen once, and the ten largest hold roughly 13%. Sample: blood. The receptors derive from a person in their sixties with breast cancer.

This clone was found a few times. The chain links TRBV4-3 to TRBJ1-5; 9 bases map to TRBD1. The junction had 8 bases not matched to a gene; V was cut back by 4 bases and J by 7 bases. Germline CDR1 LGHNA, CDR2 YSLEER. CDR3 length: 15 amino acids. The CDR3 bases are TGCGCCAGCAGCCCAGGGGACAGGGAGGAACAGCCCCAGCATTTT. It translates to CASSPGDREEQPQHF.

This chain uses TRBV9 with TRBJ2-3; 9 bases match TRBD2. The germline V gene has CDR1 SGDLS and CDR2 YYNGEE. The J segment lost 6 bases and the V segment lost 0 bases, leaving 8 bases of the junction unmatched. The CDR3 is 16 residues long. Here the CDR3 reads CASSVGLAESWDTQYF. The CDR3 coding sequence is TGTGCCAGCAGCGTAGGACTAGCGGAATCCTGGGATACGCAGTATTTT. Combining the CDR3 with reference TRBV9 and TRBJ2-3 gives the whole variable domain DSGVTQTPKHLITATGQRVTLRCSPRSGDLSVYWYQQSLDQGLQFLIQYYNGEERAKGNILERFSAQQFPDLHSELNLSSLELGDSALYFCASSVGLAESWDTQYFGPGTRLTVL.

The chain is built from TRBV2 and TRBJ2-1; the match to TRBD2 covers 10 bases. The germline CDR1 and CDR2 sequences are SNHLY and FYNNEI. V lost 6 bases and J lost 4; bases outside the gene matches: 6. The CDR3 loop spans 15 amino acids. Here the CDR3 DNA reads TGTGCCAGCAGCGGGGGACTAGCGCAGTACAATGAGCAGTTCTTC. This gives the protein CASSGGLAQYNEQFF.

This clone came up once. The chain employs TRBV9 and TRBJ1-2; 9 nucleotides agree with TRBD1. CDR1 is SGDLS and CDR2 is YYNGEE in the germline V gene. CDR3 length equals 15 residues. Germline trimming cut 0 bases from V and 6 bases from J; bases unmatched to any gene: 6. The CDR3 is CASSVGTGGGNGYTF. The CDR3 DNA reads TGTGCCAGCAGCGTAGGTACAGGGGGCGGTAATGGCTACACCTTC.

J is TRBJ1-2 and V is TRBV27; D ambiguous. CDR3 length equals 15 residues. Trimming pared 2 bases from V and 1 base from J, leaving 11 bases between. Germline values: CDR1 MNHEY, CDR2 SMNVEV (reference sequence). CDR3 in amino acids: CASSLKIGLNYGYTF. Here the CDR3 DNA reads TGTGCCAGCAGTTTAAAGATTGGGCTTAACTATGGCTACACCTTC.

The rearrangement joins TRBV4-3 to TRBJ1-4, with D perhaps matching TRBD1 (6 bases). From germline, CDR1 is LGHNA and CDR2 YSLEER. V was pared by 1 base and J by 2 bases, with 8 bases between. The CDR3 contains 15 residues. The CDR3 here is CASSQGTATNEKLFF. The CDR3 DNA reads TGCGCCAGCAGCCAAGGGACAGCGACTAATGAAAAACTGTTTTTT.

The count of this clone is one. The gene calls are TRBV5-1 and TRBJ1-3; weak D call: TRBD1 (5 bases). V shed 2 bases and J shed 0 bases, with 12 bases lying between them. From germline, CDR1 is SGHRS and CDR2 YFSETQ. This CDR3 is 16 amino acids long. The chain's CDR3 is CASSLGRGPSGNTIYF. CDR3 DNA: TGCGCCAGCAGCTTAGGGCGGGGACCCTCTGGAAACACCATATATTTT.

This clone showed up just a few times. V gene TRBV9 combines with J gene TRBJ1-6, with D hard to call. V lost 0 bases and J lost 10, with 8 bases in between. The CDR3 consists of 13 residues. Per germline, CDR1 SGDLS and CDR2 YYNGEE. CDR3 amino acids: CASSVEDFSPLHF. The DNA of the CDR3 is TGTGCCAGCAGCGTAGAGGACTTCTCACCCCTCCACTTT.

The CDR3 nucleotides are TGCGCCAGCAACGGCGGGAACGGGGGCACTGAAGCTTTCTTT. Residues: CASNGGNGGTEAFF. This chain links TRBV5-1 with TRBJ1-1; TRBD1 might be the D (5 bases). The CDR3 runs to 14 residues. The V gene's germline CDR1 is SGHRS and CDR2 YFSETQ. The germline V and J ends were trimmed by 6 bases and 4 bases, with 16 bases remaining between them.

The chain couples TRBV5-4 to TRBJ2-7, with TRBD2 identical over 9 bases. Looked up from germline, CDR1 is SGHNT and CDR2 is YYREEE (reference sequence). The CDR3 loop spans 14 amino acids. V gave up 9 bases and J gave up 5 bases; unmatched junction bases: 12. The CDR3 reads CANASGAGGHEQYF. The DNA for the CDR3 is TGTGCCAACGCTTCGGGAGCGGGAGGCCACGAGCAGTACTTC.

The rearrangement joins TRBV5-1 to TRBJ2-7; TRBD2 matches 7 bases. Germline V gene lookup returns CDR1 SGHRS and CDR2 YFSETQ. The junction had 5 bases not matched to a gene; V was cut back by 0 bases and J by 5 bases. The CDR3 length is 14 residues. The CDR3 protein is CASSLEAGRDEQYF. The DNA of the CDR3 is TGCGCCAGCAGCTTGGAAGCGGGAAGGGACGAGCAGTACTTC.

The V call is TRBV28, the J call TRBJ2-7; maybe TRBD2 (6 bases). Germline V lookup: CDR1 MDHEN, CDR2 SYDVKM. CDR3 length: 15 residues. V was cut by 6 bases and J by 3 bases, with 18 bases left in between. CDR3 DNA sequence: TGTGCCAGCAGCCCTTTTCGCGGGGAGGTCTACGAGCAGTACTTC. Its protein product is CASSPFRGEVYEQYF.

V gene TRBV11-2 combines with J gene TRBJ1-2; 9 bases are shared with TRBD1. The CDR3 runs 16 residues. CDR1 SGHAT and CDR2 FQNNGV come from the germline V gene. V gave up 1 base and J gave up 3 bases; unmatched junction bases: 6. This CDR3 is CASSLAPRQGDYGYTF. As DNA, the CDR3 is TGTGCCAGCAGCTTAGCACCGCGACAGGGGGACTATGGCTACACCTTC.

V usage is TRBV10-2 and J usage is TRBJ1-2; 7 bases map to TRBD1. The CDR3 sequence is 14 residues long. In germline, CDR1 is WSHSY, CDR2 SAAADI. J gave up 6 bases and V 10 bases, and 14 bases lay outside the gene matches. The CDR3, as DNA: TGCGCCACCAGCGACAGGGTCGGAATTAATGGCTACACCTTC. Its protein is CATSDRVGINGYTF.

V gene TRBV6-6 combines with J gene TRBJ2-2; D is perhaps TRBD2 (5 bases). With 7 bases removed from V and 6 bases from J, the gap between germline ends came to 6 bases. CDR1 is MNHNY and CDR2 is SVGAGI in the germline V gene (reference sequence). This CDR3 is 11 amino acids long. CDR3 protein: CASTLAGELFF. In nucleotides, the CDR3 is TGTGCCAGCACACTAGCCGGGGAGCTGTTTTTT.

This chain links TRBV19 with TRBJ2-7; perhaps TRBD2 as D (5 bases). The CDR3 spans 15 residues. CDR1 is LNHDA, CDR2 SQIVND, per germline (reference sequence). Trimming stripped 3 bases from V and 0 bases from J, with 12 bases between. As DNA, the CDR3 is TGTGCCAGTAGTATGGGATGGGAGAACTCCTACGAGCAGTACTTC. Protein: CASSMGWENSYEQYF.

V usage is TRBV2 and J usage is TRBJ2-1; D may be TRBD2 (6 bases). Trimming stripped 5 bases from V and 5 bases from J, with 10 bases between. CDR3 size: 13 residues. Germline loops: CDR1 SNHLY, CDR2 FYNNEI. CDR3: CASSMDYHNEQFF. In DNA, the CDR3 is TGTGCCAGCAGTATGGACTATCACAATGAGCAGTTCTTC.

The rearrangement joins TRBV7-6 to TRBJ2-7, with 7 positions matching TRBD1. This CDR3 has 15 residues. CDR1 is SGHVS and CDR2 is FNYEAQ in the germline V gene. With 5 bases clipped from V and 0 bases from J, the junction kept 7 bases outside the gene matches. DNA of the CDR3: TGTGCCAGCAGCACCCGACAGGGAATCTCCTACGAGCAGTACTTC. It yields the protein CASSTRQGISYEQYF.